This is a list of T cell receptor beta chains from one sample in a study of CD8 T cells in ankylosing spondylitis. TCRdb analysed the 5' RACE reads with MiXCR anew, one entry per CDR3 protein. The sample has just under 550,000 distinct CDR3 sequences, about 13% seen once; the top ten hold 6.8%. The sequencing sample was made of blood, either unsorted or a sorted T cell fraction (not recorded which). The receptors stem from a male donor with ankylosing spondylitis. Both conserved end residues are part of each CDR3. A D gene is named only where the DNA matches it firmly. Size tells how often a clone was seen (once, few, many) or the class of an expanded clone, and some rows leave it out.

CDR3nt: TGCAGCGTACTCGGGGCACTAGACCAAGAGACCCAGTACTTC; CDR3aa: CSVLGALDQETQYF; v_gene: TRBV29-1; j_gene: TRBJ2-5; len: 14; d_gene: -; abundance: many
CDR3nt: TGCAGCGTGAGGCTGAGCAATCAGCCCCAGCATTTT; CDR3aa: CSVRLSNQPQHF; v_gene: TRBV29-1; j_gene: TRBJ1-5; len: 12; d_gene: -; abundance: -
CDR3nt: TGTGCCAGCAGCAGCCGGGCTAGCGGGAGGACACCGCAGTATTTT; CDR3aa: CASSSRASGRTPQYF; v_gene: TRBV7-2; j_gene: TRBJ2-3; len: 15; d_gene: TRBD2; abundance: -
CDR3nt: TGTGCCAGCAGCTTAGAAGCGACTTACACCGGGGAGCTGTTTTTT; CDR3aa: CASSLEATYTGELFF; v_gene: TRBV7-2; j_gene: TRBJ2-2; len: 15; d_gene: -; abundance: -
CDR3nt: TGCAGTGCTACAAGGGGGGGAGGCAAAAACATTCAGTACTTC; CDR3aa: CSATRGGGKNIQYF; v_gene: TRBV20-1; j_gene: TRBJ2-4; len: 14; d_gene: -; abundance: -
CDR3nt: TGTGCCAGCTCACCGCCGTCGGTCGGGGAGACCCAGTACTTC; CDR3aa: CASSPPSVGETQYF; v_gene: TRBV18; j_gene: TRBJ2-5; len: 14; d_gene: -; abundance: few
CDR3nt: TGCAGTGCTATCGGGGGGAAGGAATCCTACAATGAGCAGTTCTTC; CDR3aa: CSAIGGKESYNEQFF; v_gene: TRBV20-1; j_gene: TRBJ2-1; len: 15; d_gene: TRBD2; abundance: -
CDR3nt: TGTGCCAGCAGTTTTTTAATCCCCGGGAATCAGCCCCAGCATTTT; CDR3aa: CASSFLIPGNQPQHF; v_gene: TRBV12-3/TRBV12-4; j_gene: TRBJ1-5; len: 15; d_gene: -; abundance: -
CDR3nt: TGCAGCGTTGAACGAGGGGTCCCGAACACTGAAGCTTTCTTT; CDR3aa: CSVERGVPNTEAFF; v_gene: TRBV29-1; j_gene: TRBJ1-1; len: 14; d_gene: -; abundance: -
CDR3nt: TGTGCCAGCAGCTTCACACGGGACTTAGCAGACTACGAGCAGTACTTC; CDR3aa: CASSFTRDLADYEQYF; v_gene: TRBV7-8; j_gene: TRBJ2-7; len: 16; d_gene: -; abundance: few
CDR3nt: TGTGCCAGCAGCTCGCCGGACAGGGATGGTAACTATGGCTACACCTTC; CDR3aa: CASSSPDRDGNYGYTF; v_gene: TRBV7-7; j_gene: TRBJ1-2; len: 16; d_gene: TRBD1; abundance: -
CDR3nt: TGTGCCAGCAGCGCGACAGGGATTCATGAAGCTTTCTTT; CDR3aa: CASSATGIHEAFF; v_gene: TRBV13; j_gene: TRBJ1-1; len: 13; d_gene: TRBD1; abundance: -
CDR3nt: TGCGCCAGCAGCTCGTATATCACGGGCGAGCAGTACTTC; CDR3aa: CASSSYITGEQYF; v_gene: TRBV5-1; j_gene: TRBJ2-7; len: 13; d_gene: -; abundance: few
CDR3nt: TGCGCCAGCAGCCCGGCCGGTCAGAGTAATGAAAAACTGTTTTTT; CDR3aa: CASSPAGQSNEKLFF; v_gene: TRBV5-1; j_gene: TRBJ1-4; len: 15; d_gene: -; abundance: -
CDR3nt: TGTGCCAGCAGCCAAGCGGGACCTCACTACAATGAGCAGTTCTTC; CDR3aa: CASSQAGPHYNEQFF; v_gene: TRBV3-1; j_gene: TRBJ2-1; len: 15; d_gene: -; abundance: many
CDR3nt: TGTGCCAGCAGTCCCTCCGGGAGGGCCAGGGAGACCCAGTACTTC; CDR3aa: CASSPSGRARETQYF; v_gene: TRBV6-1; j_gene: TRBJ2-5; len: 15; d_gene: TRBD2; abundance: few
CDR3nt: TGTGCCAGCAAAACAGGGGGCGAGGTCACTGAAGCTTTCTTT; CDR3aa: CASKTGGEVTEAFF; v_gene: TRBV6-1; j_gene: TRBJ1-1; len: 14; d_gene: TRBD1; abundance: -
CDR3nt: TGCGCCAGCAGCTTGGAGGGACCTAGCACAGATACGCAGTATTTT; CDR3aa: CASSLEGPSTDTQYF; v_gene: TRBV5-1; j_gene: TRBJ2-3; len: 15; d_gene: -; abundance: many
CDR3nt: TGTGCCAGCAGCTCACCGACACGCCCGGGGGCTGAAGCTTTCTTT; CDR3aa: CASSSPTRPGAEAFF; v_gene: TRBV7-9; j_gene: TRBJ1-1; len: 15; d_gene: -; abundance: -
CDR3nt: TGTGCCAGCAGTTTTGCGTCGGTATCCTACAATGAGCAGTTCTTC; CDR3aa: CASSFASVSYNEQFF; v_gene: TRBV6-5; j_gene: TRBJ2-1; len: 15; d_gene: -; abundance: -
CDR3nt: TGCGCCAGCAGCAAGGGACTAGCGGGAGGCGTGCAGTTCTTC; CDR3aa: CASSKGLAGGVQFF; v_gene: TRBV5-1; j_gene: TRBJ2-1; len: 14; d_gene: TRBD2; abundance: many
CDR3nt: TGCAGTGCCCCTAGGCTAAATCAGCCCCAGCATTTT; CDR3aa: CSAPRLNQPQHF; v_gene: TRBV20-1; j_gene: TRBJ1-5; len: 12; d_gene: -; abundance: few
CDR3nt: TGTGCCAGCAGCCAATTCCGGGACGGATACTACAATGAGCAGTTCTTC; CDR3aa: CASSQFRDGYYNEQFF; v_gene: TRBV14; j_gene: TRBJ2-1; len: 16; d_gene: -; abundance: -
CDR3nt: TGTGCCAGCAGCCCTCAGGGCGTATACGAGCAGTACTTC; CDR3aa: CASSPQGVYEQYF; v_gene: TRBV3-1; j_gene: TRBJ2-7; len: 13; d_gene: -; abundance: few
CDR3nt: TGTGCCAGCAGCCACAGGACTAGTTCCTTCTATGGCTACACCTTC; CDR3aa: CASSHRTSSFYGYTF; v_gene: TRBV3-1; j_gene: TRBJ1-2; len: 15; d_gene: -; abundance: -
CDR3nt: TGTGCCAGCAGCTTATGGGGGGTGGCCTCCTACGAGCAGTACTTC; CDR3aa: CASSLWGVASYEQYF; v_gene: TRBV7-2; j_gene: TRBJ2-7; len: 15; d_gene: -; abundance: -
CDR3nt: TGCAGTGCTGGGGGACAGGGATTGGTAGACGAGCAGTACTTC; CDR3aa: CSAGGQGLVDEQYF; v_gene: TRBV20-1; j_gene: TRBJ2-7; len: 14; d_gene: TRBD1; abundance: -
CDR3nt: TGTGCCACCAGTGATGGTGGGGCGCAAGCTGGAAACACCATATATTTT; CDR3aa: CATSDGGAQAGNTIYF; v_gene: TRBV24-1; j_gene: TRBJ1-3; len: 16; d_gene: -; abundance: -
CDR3nt: TGTGCCAGCAGTTTAGCGAAGGGGACCCGCGGATACGAGCAGTACTTC; CDR3aa: CASSLAKGTRGYEQYF; v_gene: TRBV12-3/TRBV12-4; j_gene: TRBJ2-7; len: 16; d_gene: -; abundance: few
CDR3nt: TGTGCCAGCAGCACGGGACAGACCTATGGAGGCTACACCTTC; CDR3aa: CASSTGQTYGGYTF; v_gene: TRBV7-2; j_gene: TRBJ1-2; len: 14; d_gene: TRBD1; abundance: few
CDR3nt: TGCGCCAGCAGCTTTCGGACTAGCGGGCAGTACAATGAGCAGTTCTTC; CDR3aa: CASSFRTSGQYNEQFF; v_gene: TRBV4-1; j_gene: TRBJ2-1; len: 16; d_gene: TRBD2; abundance: many
CDR3nt: TGCGCCAGCAGCCCCTCGGGACAGTCGAACACCATATATTTT; CDR3aa: CASSPSGQSNTIYF; v_gene: TRBV5-1; j_gene: TRBJ1-3; len: 14; d_gene: TRBD1; abundance: few
CDR3nt: TGCGCCAGCAGCCCTGGGTCGGCAGGGGAGGCTTTCTTT; CDR3aa: CASSPGSAGEAFF; v_gene: TRBV5-1; j_gene: TRBJ1-1; len: 13; d_gene: -; abundance: many
CDR3nt: TGTGCCATCAGTGAGTCGACAGGGGCTAATGAAAAACTGTTTTTT; CDR3aa: CAISESTGANEKLFF; v_gene: TRBV10-3; j_gene: TRBJ1-4; len: 15; d_gene: TRBD1; abundance: -